Presented here are 20 T cell receptor beta chains from one specimen sequenced in a study of technical replicates of blood from a handful of donors. Data came from immunoSEQ multiplex PCR; TCRdb stores just in-frame clones and leaves some out. The table records 82,000 or so clones, over 95% of them present only once. Sequencing was carried out using T cells isolated from PBMCs. The receptor set was obtained from a human donor in good health.

This clone was seen just once. V gene TRBV6-6 combines with J gene TRBJ2-7; a weak D match, TRBD1 (5 bases). Germline assignment: CDR1 MNHNY and CDR2 SVGAGI (reference sequence). The CDR3 extends over 14 amino acids. V was cut by 5 bases and J by 3 bases, with 14 bases left in between. Here the CDR3 reads CASSPRTTYYEQYF. Written as DNA, the CDR3 is TGTGCCAGCAGTCCCCGGACAACCTACTACGAGCAGTACTTC.

This chain joins TRBV10-3 and TRBJ2-7, with D maybe TRBD2 (6 bases). CDR1 is ENHRY and CDR2 is SYGVKD in the germline V gene. This CDR3 comprises 13 residues. V was cut by 10 bases and J by 2 bases, with 15 bases left in between. Here the CDR3 DNA reads TGTGCCACGGGACTCACAACTCCCTACGAGCAGTACTTC. This codes for CATGLTTPYEQYF.

The chain is built from TRBV5-5 and TRBJ2-7, with 7 bases matching TRBD2. This CDR3 is built from 16 residues. With 0 bases clipped from V and 6 bases from J, the junction kept 12 bases outside the gene matches. Germline V gene data show CDR1 as SGHKS and CDR2 as YYEKEE (reference sequence). CDR3 nucleotide sequence: TGTGCCAGCAGCTTGGTAGCGGGTCCTAAGTGGAGCGAGCAGTACTTC. This encodes CASSLVAGPKWSEQYF.

The V gene is TRBV28, the J gene TRBJ2-7; D may be TRBD1 (6 bases). Per the germline V gene, CDR1 is MDHEN and CDR2 is SYDVKM. Trimming took off 6 bases at V and 0 bases at J, with 15 bases between the two ends. This CDR3 contains 15 residues. The CDR3 coding sequence is TGTGCCAGCAGGGCCAACCGGGACAACTCCTACGAGCAGTACTTC. Translating gives CASRANRDNSYEQYF.

The chain recombines TRBV21-1 with TRBJ1-2; the table's D call TRBD1 went unverified against the DNA. TRBV21-1 is listed as a pseudogene. The CDR3 consists of 19 residues. CDR3 nucleotide sequence: TGTGCCAGCAGCTCTCCTCTCGGGACAGGGGTTCTTTTTGGGTATGGCTACACCTTC. Translating it yields CASSSPLGTGVLFGYGYTF.

The genes are TRBV5-4 and TRBJ1-5; D may be TRBD1 (6 bases). The CDR3 is made up of 13 amino acids. Trimming shortened V by 5 bases and J by 4 bases, and 10 bases separated the two germline ends. Per the germline V gene, CDR1 is SGHNT and CDR2 is YYREEE (reference sequence). The CDR3 sequence: CASSYGQNQPQHF. The CDR3 DNA reads as TGTGCCAGCAGTTATGGACAGAATCAGCCCCAGCATTTT.

In DNA form, the CDR3 reads TGTGCCAGCTCACCCGTTCGTAAGCCCTATCGAGATGAGCAGTTCTTC. Its protein is CASSPVRKPYRDEQFF. The chain joins TRBV18 to TRBJ2-1, with D unresolved. Trimming stripped 3 bases from V and 8 bases from J, with 20 bases between. The CDR3 is made up of 16 amino acids. Germline assignment: CDR1 KGHSH and CDR2 LQKENI.

This chain connects TRBV5-1 to TRBJ1-5, with 8 positions matching TRBD1. V was pared by 0 bases and J by 4 bases, with 12 bases of the junction left unmatched. Per the germline V gene, CDR1 is SGHRS and CDR2 is YFSETQ. The CDR3 sequence is 18 residues long. The CDR3 here is CASSLGVPGQGRNQPQHF. The CDR3 DNA reads as TGCGCCAGCAGCTTGGGGGTTCCTGGACAGGGAAGGAATCAGCCCCAGCATTTT. The full variable domain, in which reference TRBV5-1 and TRBJ1-5 provide the parts outside the CDR3, is KAGVTQTPRYLIKTRGQQVTLSCSPISGHRSVSWYQQTPGQGLQFLFEYFSETQRNKGNFPGRFSGRQFSNSRSEMNVSTLELGDSALYLCASSLGVPGQGRNQPQHFGDGTRLSIL.

This clone occurred once. The chain has TRBV28 and TRBJ2-7; no clear D. V lost 1 base, J lost 4 bases, and 5 bases lay in between. Per the germline V gene, CDR1 is MDHEN and CDR2 is SYDVKM. The CDR3 consists of 12 residues. CDR3 in amino acids: CASSLSEYEQYF. CDR3 nucleotide sequence: TGTGCCAGCAGTTTATCAGAATACGAGCAGTACTTC.

The chain couples TRBV27 to TRBJ2-3; D gene unclear. This CDR3 is 12 amino acids long. Trimming stripped 6 bases from V and 0 bases from J, with 4 bases between. Germline lookup yields CDR1 MNHEY and CDR2 SMNVEV (reference sequence). DNA for the CDR3: TGTGCCAGCAGCCCTAGCACAGATACGCAGTATTTT. Its protein product is CASSPSTDTQYF.

J is TRBJ1-1 and V is TRBV6-5; no firm D call. The germline gives CDR1 MNHEY, CDR2 SVGAGI. The germline V and J ends were trimmed by 0 bases and 5 bases, with 10 bases remaining between them. The CDR3 totals 14 residues. For the CDR3, the DNA is TGTGCCAGCAGTTACTCGAATGGCGGTACTGAAGCTTTCTTT. Protein product: CASSYSNGGTEAFF.

This rearrangement joins TRBV29-1 to TRBJ2-4; possibly TRBD1 for D (5 bases). Trimming shortened V by 4 bases and J by 0 bases, and 16 bases separated the two germline ends. The CDR3 totals 16 residues. CDR1 is SQVTM and CDR2 is ANQGSEA in the germline V gene. The CDR3 nucleotides read TGCAGCGTTGTCTTCCAGGGCCTTCTAGCCAAAAACATTCAGTACTTC. Translated: CSVVFQGLLAKNIQYF.

CDR3 sequence reads: CASNRGGGANVLTF. The DNA for the CDR3 is TGTGCCAGCAACAGGGGTGGGGGGGCCAACGTCCTGACTTTC. The chain has TRBV19 and TRBJ2-6; 7 bases agree with TRBD1. Germline CDR1 is LNHDA and CDR2 is SQIVND (reference sequence). The CDR3 length is 14 residues. V was clipped by 9 bases and J by 4 bases; unmatched bases: 6.

The chain has TRBV19 and TRBJ2-7; 8 bases are a match to TRBD1. This CDR3 has 14 amino acids. Germline loops: CDR1 LNHDA, CDR2 SQIVND (reference sequence). V shed 2 bases, J shed 3 bases, and the junction held 3 bases outside the gene matches. The CDR3 bases are TGTGCCAGTAGTATATCAGGGGGCCTCTACGAGCAGTACTTC. Its protein is CASSISGGLYEQYF.

The chain is built from TRBV19 and TRBJ1-2, with no clear D. The germline V and J ends were trimmed by 7 bases and 4 bases, with 10 bases remaining between them. Germline lookup yields CDR1 LNHDA and CDR2 SQIVND (reference sequence). This CDR3 region has 12 residues. The CDR3 DNA reads TGTGCCAGTATGGCGGGTACCTATGGCTACACCTTC. Its translation is CASMAGTYGYTF.

The chain uses TRBV27 and TRBJ1-1, with 7 bases lining up with TRBD1. With 3 bases clipped from V and 2 bases from J, the junction kept 6 bases outside the gene matches. The germline V gene has CDR1 MNHEY and CDR2 SMNVEV (reference sequence). The CDR3 extends over 15 amino acids. In DNA, the CDR3 is TGTGCCAGCAGTTTGTCGGCAGGGGGAAACACTGAAGCTTTCTTT. This gives the protein CASSLSAGGNTEAFF.

The chain joins TRBV15 to TRBJ2-2, with D maybe TRBD2 (6 bases). The CDR3 is 15 residues long. Germline assignment: CDR1 LNHNV and CDR2 YYDKDF (reference sequence). The ends were cut back, 1 base at V and 6 bases at J, with 12 bases in the middle. DNA of the CDR3: TGTGCCACCAGCAGAGCTTTATCGGGGGCCGGGGAGCTGTTTTTT. Translated: CATSRALSGAGELFF.

Turning to this clone: Other nucleotide sequences from this sample produce the same CDR3. The chain links TRBV9 to TRBJ2-5; D gene uncertain. Germline V gene lookup returns CDR1 SGDLS and CDR2 YYNGEE. V dropped 0 bases and J dropped 2 bases, with 5 bases sitting between them. CDR3 length equals 13 residues. CDR3 sequence: CASSVAGQETQYF. CDR3 coding DNA: TGTGCCAGCAGCGTAGCCGGGCAAGAGACCCAGTACTTC.

The rearrangement uses TRBV10-3 and TRBJ1-1; D uncertain. Germline V gene lookup returns CDR1 ENHRY and CDR2 SYGVKD. The V and J ends lost 10 bases and 3 bases respectively, with 12 bases between them. The CDR3 has 12 residues. CDR3: CATVSGDTEAFF. The DNA of the CDR3 is TGTGCCACCGTCTCCGGGGACACTGAAGCTTTCTTT.

The genes are TRBV2 and TRBJ1-5; D unresolved. Per germline, CDR1 SNHLY and CDR2 FYNNEI. The CDR3 runs to 13 residues. Trimming removed 7 bases from V and 0 bases from J, with 7 bases in between. This CDR3 reads CASMSDSNQPQHF. CDR3 coding DNA: TGTGCCAGCATGTCAGATAGCAATCAGCCCCAGCATTTT.